This T cell receptor (beta chain) was obtained from a study of blood T cell repertoires in COVID-19. Study-level information: Sites in the United States, Italy and Spain provided acute and convalescent COVID-19 samples. From T cells, B-cell-depleted T cells, or PBMCs came the material, which was cDNA or gDNA.

Per germline, CDR1 MDHEN and CDR2 SYDVKM. The CDR3 loop spans 12 amino acids. Trimming stripped 5 bases from V and 8 bases from J, with 12 bases between. How the authors handled the data: Amplification with reference gene primers provided the estimates of nucleated cell counts. Sequencing was performed with immunoSEQ multiplex PCR; in TCRdb, only in-frame clones are kept and a portion is missing. For V, J and clone size, that table is used; D and trimming come from the DNA. The sample lists about 250,000 clones, 83% occurring once. Sequencing was performed on peripheral blood. The source is a human donor in a cohort sampled during active COVID-19. The V gene is TRBV28, the J gene TRBJ1-1; D remains ambiguous. This chain's CDR3 is CASSPPHAEAFF. The DNA for the CDR3 is TGTGCCAGCAGTCCCCCACACGCCGAAGCTTTCTTT.